These 10 T cell receptor beta chains were all obtained from the same sample, sequenced in a study of early T cells in non-severe SARS-CoV-2 infection. TCRdb independently ran MiXCR on the 5' RACE reads; one entry per CDR3 protein. This sample carries tens of thousands of distinct CDR3 sequences, 8.5% to 10% of them seen once, and the ten largest clones take approximately 15%. The specimen sequenced was whole blood. The receptors derive from an adult who was a healthcare worker with PCR-confirmed SARS-CoV-2 infection or an uninfected control (not recorded which).

The chain uses TRBV10-3 and TRBJ1-1, with a weak D call TRBD1 (6 bases). The CDR3 loop spans 17 amino acids. Trimming took 2 bases from V and 5 from J, leaving 21 bases between them. Germline V gene lookup returns CDR1 ENHRY and CDR2 SYGVKD. CDR3 sequence: CAISEPLGQGFRTEAFF. CDR3 nucleotides: TGTGCCATCAGTGAGCCACTGGGACAAGGCTTTAGGACTGAAGCTTTCTTT.

The rearrangement uses TRBV30 and TRBJ2-5; D gene ambiguous. Germline-derived CDR1 and CDR2 are GTSNPN and SVGIG (reference sequence). This CDR3 has 13 residues. V lost 2 bases and J 9 bases, leaving 16 bases between the germline ends. CDR3 residues: CAWSRFGAVPQYF. The CDR3 DNA is TGTGCCTGGAGTAGATTCGGCGCCGTCCCCCAGTACTTC.

This clonotype was detected only a few times. This chain connects TRBV6-2 or TRBV6-3 to TRBJ2-1, with 7 bases that match TRBD2. Unmatched junction bases numbered 18, after V lost 6 bases and J lost 13 bases. The CDR3 consists of 15 residues. Per germline, CDR1 MNHEY and CDR2 SVGEGT. This chain's CDR3 is CASSRSLILAAVQFF. CDR3 DNA: TGTGCCAGCAGCCGCAGCCTTATCCTAGCGGCCGTTCAGTTCTTC.

In this sample, this clonotype turned up a few times. The V and J genes are TRBV5-1 and TRBJ2-7; D is possibly TRBD1 (6 bases). V dropped 4 bases and J dropped 6 bases, with 11 bases sitting between them. Germline assignment: CDR1 SGHRS and CDR2 YFSETQ. CDR3 length: 12 residues. The chain's CDR3 is CASSLGAGEQYF. CDR3 DNA: TGCGCCAGCAGCCTGGGGGCAGGCGAGCAGTACTTC.

This clonotype was detected only once. Since a much larger clone is just one base distant, this may be a read error. V and J are TRBV28 and TRBJ2-2; the D gene is possibly TRBD1 (6 bases). CDR1 is MDHEN and CDR2 is SYDVKM in the germline V gene. The CDR3 has 13 amino acids. The CDR3 reads CVTLQGQSGELFF. CDR3 in DNA: TGTGTCACCCTCCAGGGGCAGTCCGGGGAGCTGTTTTTT.

In this sample, this clonotype turned up many times. The chain couples TRBV11-3 to TRBJ2-5; the D is unclear. The V and J ends lost 0 bases and 7 bases respectively, with 6 bases between them. CDR1 is SGHNT, CDR2 YENEEA, per germline. This CDR3 comprises 12 residues. CDR3 nucleotide sequence: TGTGCCAGCAGCTTAGATCGCGGGACCCAGTACTTC. The encoded protein is CASSLDRGTQYF.

Only a few counts were recorded for this clonotype. This rearrangement joins TRBV6-5 to TRBJ1-2, with 9 bases lining up with TRBD1. The germline gives CDR1 MNHEY, CDR2 SVGAGI. The V gene end was trimmed by 2 bases and the J gene end by 6 bases; junction bases not matched to a gene: 4. This CDR3 region has 14 residues. The CDR3 region is CASSYGDRVNGYTF. The CDR3 DNA follows: TGTGCCAGCAGTTACGGGGACAGGGTAAATGGCTACACCTTC.

The chain is built from TRBV18 and TRBJ2-7; D might be TRBD1 (6 bases). CDR3 length: 15 amino acids. V lost 2 bases and J 3 bases, leaving 14 bases between the germline ends. Germline V gene data show CDR1 as KGHSH and CDR2 as LQKENI. The CDR3: CASSPFQGLNYEQYF. Here the CDR3 DNA reads TGTGCCAGCTCACCATTTCAGGGGTTGAACTACGAGCAGTACTTC.

This clonotype has a handful of counts. This chain joins TRBV12-3 or TRBV12-4 and TRBJ2-7; 11 bases line up with TRBD1. The ends lost 4 bases at V and 1 base at J; junction bases unmatched: 3. The CDR3 covers 15 residues. Here the CDR3 reads CASSSGTGGSYEQYF. The CDR3 DNA reads as TGTGCCAGCAGTTCCGGGACAGGGGGTTCCTACGAGCAGTACTTC.

This clonotype has a count of ten or more. J is TRBJ2-7 and V is TRBV7-9; perhaps TRBD2 as D (5 bases). Germline lookup yields CDR1 SEHNR and CDR2 FQNEAQ (reference sequence). CDR3 length equals 15 residues. Trimming shortened V by 5 bases and J by 0 bases, and 14 bases separated the two germline ends. This chain's CDR3 is CASSAATRGSYEQYF. For the CDR3, the DNA is TGTGCCAGCAGCGCGGCCACTCGGGGCTCCTACGAGCAGTACTTC.